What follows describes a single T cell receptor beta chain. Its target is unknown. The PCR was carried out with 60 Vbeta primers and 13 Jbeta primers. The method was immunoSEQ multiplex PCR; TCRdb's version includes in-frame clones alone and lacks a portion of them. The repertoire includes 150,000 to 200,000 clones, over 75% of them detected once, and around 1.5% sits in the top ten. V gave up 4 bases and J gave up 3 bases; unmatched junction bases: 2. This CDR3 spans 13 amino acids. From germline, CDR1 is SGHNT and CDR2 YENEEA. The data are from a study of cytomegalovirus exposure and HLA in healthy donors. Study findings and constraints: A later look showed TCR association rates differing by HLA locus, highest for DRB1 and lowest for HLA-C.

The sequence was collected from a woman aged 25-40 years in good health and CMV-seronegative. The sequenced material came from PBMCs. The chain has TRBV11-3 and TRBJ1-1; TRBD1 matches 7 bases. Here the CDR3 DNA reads TGTGCCAGCAGCTGGGACAGATACACTGAAGCTTTCTTT. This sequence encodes CASSWDRYTEAFF.